This TCR beta chain derives from a study of T cell responses to AZD1222 COVID-19 vaccine. Assay: immunoSEQ multiplex PCR; the TCRdb copy retains only in-frame clones and omits some. The table records 150,000 or so clones, about 89% of them present only once. The CDR3 is 15 residues long. V shed 4 bases and J 3 bases; nucleotides not matched to a gene: 3. Germline assignment: CDR1 SGHAT and CDR2 FQNNGV. The chain links TRBV11-2 to TRBJ2-7; 13 nucleotides match TRBD2. This specimen was peripheral blood, taken 28 days after the second AZD1222 dose. The receptor was isolated from an adult who received the AZD1222 COVID-19 vaccine. In DNA form, the CDR3 reads TGTGCCAGCAGCTGGGGACTAGCGGGAAGCTACGAGCAGTACTTC. Its protein product is CASSWGLAGSYEQYF. Using reference TRBV11-2 and TRBJ2-7 for the parts outside the CDR3, the full variable domain is EAGVAQSPRYKIIEKRQSVAFWCNPISGHATLYWYQQILGQGPKLLIQFQNNGVVDDSQLPKDRFSAERLKGVDSTLKIQPAKLEDSAVYLCASSWGLAGSYEQYFGPGTRLTVT.